This T cell receptor (beta chain) stems from a study of blood T cell repertoires in COVID-19. CDR1 is SGHTA, CDR2 FQGTGA, per germline. The CDR3 totals 13 residues. V dropped 5 bases and J dropped 8; count of bases not matched to a gene: 6. Per the study methods: From reference gene primer amplification, estimates of nucleated cell counts were derived. Produced via immunoSEQ multiplex PCR; TCRdb's table is partial and in-frame only. V and J calls and clone size are given by that table; D and trimming were obtained from the DNA. The table shows hundreds of thousands of clones, with about 80% occurring only once.

The TCR was taken from a woman between 35 and 50 years old with active or convalescent COVID-19. Sequencing input: peripheral blood. The V gene is TRBV7-3, the J gene TRBJ1-2, with 9 bases aligning to TRBD1. The CDR3 here is CASSPGTGWGYTF. The CDR3 DNA follows: TGTGCCAGCAGCCCCGGGACAGGGTGGGGCTACACCTTC.